The 5 T cell receptor beta chains presented below share a single source sample, sequenced in a study of cytomegalovirus exposure and HLA in healthy donors. The PCR used 60 Vbeta and 13 Jbeta primers. Sequencing was performed with immunoSEQ multiplex PCR; in TCRdb, only in-frame clones are kept and a portion is missing. The data contain some 130,000 clones, roughly 78% of them seen just once; the ten biggest clones take up about 3.3%. Material: PBMCs. All receptors derive from a male donor in good health and CMV-seronegative.

V gene TRBV7-9 combines with J gene TRBJ2-5; D is undetermined. With the DNA end fitting TRBJ2-7 better, the J assignment may be wrong. The CDR3 extends over 12 amino acids. Per germline, CDR1 SEHNR and CDR2 FQNEAQ (reference sequence). CDR3 bases: TGTGCCAGCAGCTTAAGTCCTTACGAGCAGTACTTC. Translated: CASSLSPYEQYF.

The chain uses TRBV19 and TRBJ2-7, with 10 bases fitting TRBD2. This CDR3 spans 14 amino acids. Germline CDR1 reads LNHDA; CDR2 reads SQIVND (reference sequence). V lost 3 bases to trimming and J lost 2 bases; unmatched junction nucleotides: 1. This chain's CDR3 is CASSILAGAYEQYF. DNA for the CDR3: TGTGCCAGTAGTATTCTAGCGGGGGCCTACGAGCAGTACTTC.

The chain employs TRBV5-1 and TRBJ2-5, with 11 positions matching TRBD2. Losses at the gene ends were 0 bases for V and 4 bases for J; bases not matched to a gene: 5. The CDR3 spans 16 residues. CDR1 and CDR2 (germline): SGHRS, YFSETQ. The CDR3 region has the DNA TGCGCCAGCAGCTTGGCTCTAGCGGGGGGTGGAGAGACCCAGTACTTC. Translating gives CASSLALAGGGETQYF.

A few counts support this clone. The chain employs TRBV11-3 and TRBJ2-1, with D perhaps TRBD2 (6 bases). The CDR3 sequence is 13 residues long. The germline V gene has CDR1 SGHNT and CDR2 YENEEA. Trimming cost V 5 bases and J 5 bases, with 10 bases left between them. This CDR3 reads CASSIGTHNEQFF. The CDR3 DNA follows: TGTGCCAGCAGCATTGGGACTCACAATGAGCAGTTCTTC.

The rearrangement joins TRBV4-3 to TRBJ2-2; no firm D call. The CDR3 totals 16 residues. CDR1 is LGHNA and CDR2 is YSLEER in the germline V gene. Trimming shortened V by 0 bases and J by 7 bases, and 15 bases separated the two germline ends. CDR3 loop: CASSQDSRLPNGELFF. CDR3 in DNA: TGCGCCAGCAGCCAAGATTCCCGACTCCCGAACGGGGAGCTGTTTTTT.